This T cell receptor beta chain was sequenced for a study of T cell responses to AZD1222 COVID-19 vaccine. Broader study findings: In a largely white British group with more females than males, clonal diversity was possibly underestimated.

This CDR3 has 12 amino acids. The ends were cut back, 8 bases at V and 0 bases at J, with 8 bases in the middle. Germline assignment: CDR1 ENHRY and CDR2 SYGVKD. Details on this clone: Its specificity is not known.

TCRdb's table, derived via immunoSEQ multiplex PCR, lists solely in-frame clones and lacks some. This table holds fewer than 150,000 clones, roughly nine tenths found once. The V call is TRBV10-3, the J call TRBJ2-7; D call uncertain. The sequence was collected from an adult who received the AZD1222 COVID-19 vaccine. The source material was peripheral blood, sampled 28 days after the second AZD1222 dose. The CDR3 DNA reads TGTGCCATCGCTGGTAGCTCCTACGAGCAGTACTTC. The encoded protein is CAIAGSSYEQYF.